These 8 T cell receptor beta chains were all obtained from the same sample, sequenced in a study of blood T cell repertoires in COVID-19. Using immunoSEQ multiplex PCR, the repertoire was profiled, and TCRdb retains in-frame clones only, with some absent. The sample includes roughly 700,000 clones, just under 90% of them seen just once. Material: peripheral blood. The receptors come from a woman between 18 and 29 years old with acute or convalescent COVID-19.

The chain employs TRBV6-6 and TRBJ2-7, with 8 bases identical to TRBD1. Germline CDR1 and CDR2: MNHNY and SVGAGI (reference sequence). Trimming took 2 bases from V and 6 from J; bases not matched to a gene: 6. CDR3 length: 14 amino acids. The CDR3 region is CASSYDRGRSEQYF. In nucleotides, the CDR3 is TGTGCCAGCAGTTACGACAGGGGAAGGAGCGAGCAGTACTTC.

In its sample, this clone was seen a few times. J is TRBJ1-4 and V is TRBV9; D ambiguous. The germline gives CDR1 SGDLS, CDR2 YYNGEE. The V end lost 2 bases, the J end lost 4 bases, and 9 bases lay between the germline ends. CDR3 length equals 14 residues. The CDR3 loop is CASSVSSHNEKLFF. CDR3 coding DNA: TGTGCCAGCAGCGTTTCTAGTCATAATGAAAAACTGTTTTTT. Drawing the rest from reference TRBV9 and TRBJ1-4, the complete variable domain is DSGVTQTPKHLITATGQRVTLRCSPRSGDLSVYWYQQSLDQGLQFLIQYYNGEERAKGNILERFSAQQFPDLHSELNLSSLELGDSALYFCASSVSSHNEKLFFGSGTQLSVL.

V usage is TRBV7-2 and J usage is TRBJ2-1, with D perhaps TRBD2 (6 bases). There are 14 residues in the CDR3. Trimming took 3 bases from V and 4 from J, leaving 10 bases between them. Germline V gene sequence: CDR1 SGHTA, CDR2 FQGNSA. The CDR3 sequence: CASSFWGDYNEQFF. In DNA, the CDR3 is TGTGCCAGCAGCTTCTGGGGGGATTACAATGAGCAGTTCTTC.

With regard to this clone: The sample holds other DNA sequences that translate to the same CDR3. The chain joins TRBV6-5 to TRBJ1-1, with unresolved D. This CDR3 is 13 amino acids long. Germline CDR1 and CDR2: MNHEY and SVGAGI. The germline V and J ends were trimmed by 2 bases and 1 base, with 5 bases remaining between them. The CDR3: CASSYRGNTEAFF. The CDR3 coding sequence is TGTGCCAGCAGTTACAGAGGGAACACTGAAGCTTTCTTT.

This chain links TRBV9 with TRBJ2-2; TRBD1 aligns across 8 bases. The CDR3 extends over 17 amino acids. Unmatched junction bases numbered 9, after V lost 4 bases and J lost 1 base. The germline V gene has CDR1 SGDLS and CDR2 YYNGEE. The CDR3 DNA reads TGTGCCAGCAGCCCATACCCCGGGACAGGGAACACCGGGGAGCTGTTTTTT. This encodes CASSPYPGTGNTGELFF.

This chain joins TRBV19 and TRBJ2-7, with D perhaps TRBD2 (6 bases). This CDR3 has 15 residues. V dropped 6 bases and J dropped 2 bases, with 17 bases sitting between them. Per the germline V gene, CDR1 is LNHDA and CDR2 is SQIVND (reference sequence). The CDR3 region is CASSSGLQVTYEQYF. The CDR3 DNA reads as TGTGCCAGTAGCAGCGGGCTCCAAGTTACCTACGAGCAGTACTTC.

This chain joins TRBV5-8 and TRBJ1-1; D perhaps matches TRBD1 (5 bases). This CDR3 has 17 amino acids. CDR1 is SGHTS, CDR2 YDEGEE, per germline. Trimming stripped 2 bases from V and 1 base from J, with 18 bases between. This chain's CDR3 is CASSFGAEGAANTEAFF. As DNA, the CDR3 is TGTGCCAGCAGCTTTGGGGCAGAAGGGGCCGCGAACACTGAAGCTTTCTTT.

The chain uses TRBV5-1 and TRBJ1-6; D possibly corresponds to TRBD1 (6 bases). Trimming left V 0 bases short and J 10 bases short, with 14 bases between. CDR3 size: 15 residues. From germline, CDR1 is SGHRS and CDR2 YFSETQ. CDR3 DNA: TGCGCCAGCAGCTTGGTTGCAGGGGTAGAGTCACCCCTCCACTTT. Amino acid sequence: CASSLVAGVESPLHF.